One and the same sample provided the 8 T cell receptor beta chains below, sequenced in a study of identical twins (TCRdb year 2016). The library was produced with 5' RACE. The sequencer was an Illumina HiSeq 2000. TCRdb reprocessing: public reads trimmed at Q25 with fastp, clones called with MiXCR, in-frame beta chains kept. Every entry covers one CDR3 protein and lists the most common genes and DNA from its rows. Here the sample has about 920,000 distinct CDR3 sequences; 9% to 15% occur a single time. The top ten clones comprise around 1.6% of the sample. Separately, the same data were catalogued under a study of yellow fever vaccine responses in identical twins.

The source material was PBMCs. The receptors originated from a woman between 18 and 29 years old in good health.

This clonotype has only a few counts. This chain connects TRBV4-2 to TRBJ1-2; possible D gene TRBD1, 6 bases. CDR1 and CDR2 (germline): LGHNA, YNFKEQ. This CDR3 region has 14 residues. Trimming left V 0 bases short and J 5 bases short, with 10 bases between. Written as DNA, the CDR3 is TGTGCCAGCAGCCAAGAGGACAGCTATTATGGCTACACCTTC. As protein: CASSQEDSYYGYTF.

The rearrangement links TRBV3-1 to TRBJ1-1; D remains unclear. The CDR3 totals 14 residues. Germline values: CDR1 LGHDT, CDR2 YNNKEL (reference sequence). V gave up 4 bases and J gave up 6 bases, with 15 bases separating them. This CDR3 reads CASSPTVLGAEAFF. The DNA for the CDR3 is TGTGCCAGCAGCCCCACCGTTTTGGGCGCTGAAGCTTTCTTT.

V is TRBV4-1 and J is TRBJ2-1, with a weak D call TRBD2 (7 bases). Germline CDR1 is MGHRA and CDR2 is YSYEKL. V was clipped by 2 bases and J by 5 bases, with 22 bases between them. The CDR3 covers 18 residues. CDR3 nucleotides: TGCGCCAGCAGCCAATGGCCGGGAGTGGCGGGGGCTAACAATGAGCAGTTCTTC. Translating gives CASSQWPGVAGANNEQFF.

This clonotype was seen a handful of times. The rearrangement links TRBV27 to TRBJ2-3; 8 nucleotides align to TRBD2. The CDR3 extends over 15 amino acids. V lost 4 bases to trimming and J lost 6 bases; unmatched junction nucleotides: 9. Germline CDR1 and CDR2: MNHEY and SMNVEV (reference sequence). The CDR3 loop is CASSSVGGARDTQYF. DNA of the CDR3: TGTGCCAGCAGTTCGGTCGGGGGGGCCCGCGATACGCAGTATTTT.

This clonotype was seen more than once but under ten times. The rearrangement links TRBV20-1 to TRBJ1-2; D may be TRBD1 (5 bases). CDR3 length: 12 amino acids. Trimming took off 4 bases at V and 0 bases at J, with 6 bases between the two ends. In germline, CDR1 is DFQATT, CDR2 SNEGSKA (reference sequence). The CDR3 DNA is TGCAGTGCTAAGACAGCTAACTATGGCTACACCTTC. Translating it yields CSAKTANYGYTF.

This clonotype was recorded many times. CDR3 sequence (DNA): TGTGCCATCACCCCGGGAAATTCACCCCTCCACTTT. The encoded protein is CAITPGNSPLHF. The rearrangement joins TRBV10-3 to TRBJ1-6, with D unclear. The CDR3 runs 12 residues. Trimming stripped 7 bases from V and 7 bases from J, with 8 bases between. CDR1 and CDR2 from the germline V gene are ENHRY and SYGVKD.

This clonotype was counted only a few times. The rearrangement joins TRBV6-1 to TRBJ1-1, with TRBD1 matching over 9 bases. This CDR3 contains 17 residues. The trim removed 6 bases at V and 0 bases at J, leaving 11 bases unmatched. Germline assignment: CDR1 MNHNS and CDR2 SASEGT. CDR3 nucleotide sequence: TGTGCCAGCAGCCTCGGACAGGGGTATAAGATGAACACTGAAGCTTTCTTT. Translated: CASSLGQGYKMNTEAFF.

This clonotype was seen a handful of times. This chain uses TRBV4-2 with TRBJ1-2; no clear D gene. Deletions cut 1 base from V and 6 bases from J, with 6 bases between. The length of the CDR3 is 12 residues. The V gene's germline CDR1 is LGHNA and CDR2 YNFKEQ. The CDR3 reads CASSQGLDGYTF. CDR3 bases: TGTGCCAGCAGCCAAGGATTGGATGGCTACACCTTC.